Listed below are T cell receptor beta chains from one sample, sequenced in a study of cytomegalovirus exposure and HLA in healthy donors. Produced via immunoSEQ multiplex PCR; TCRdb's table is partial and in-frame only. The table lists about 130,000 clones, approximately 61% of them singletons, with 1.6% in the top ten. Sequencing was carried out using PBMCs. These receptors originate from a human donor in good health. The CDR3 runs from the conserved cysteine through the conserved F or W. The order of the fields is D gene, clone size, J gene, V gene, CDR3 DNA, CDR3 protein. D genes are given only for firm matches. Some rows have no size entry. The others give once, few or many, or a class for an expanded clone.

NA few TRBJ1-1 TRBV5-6 TGTGCCAGCAGCTCCGCTATCGGGATATGGGTAAGCACTGAAGCTTTCTTT CASSSAIGIWVSTEAFF
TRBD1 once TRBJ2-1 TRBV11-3 TGTGCCAGCAGCTTGAGGACAGGGAATCCCTACAATGAGCAGTTCTTC CASSLRTGNPYNEQFF
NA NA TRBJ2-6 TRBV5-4 TGTGCCAGCAGCGGAGGGTCACCTATCTCTGGGGCCAACGTCCTGACTTTC CASSGGSPISGANVLTF
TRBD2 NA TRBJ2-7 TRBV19 TGTGCCAGTAGCCCGACTAGCGGGCCATACGAGCAGTACTTC CASSPTSGPYEQYF
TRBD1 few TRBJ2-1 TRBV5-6 TGTGCCAGCTATACAGGGGGCACCCCCTACAATGAGCAGTTCTTC CASYTGGTPYNEQFF
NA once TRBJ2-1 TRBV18 TGTGCCAGCTCACCTCCTAGCCGAAGCTCCTACAATGAGCAGTTCTTC CASSPPSRSSYNEQFF
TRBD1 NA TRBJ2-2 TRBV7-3 TGTGCCAGCAGCTTAAGGGGGGGACAGGGATTGAACACCGGGGAGCTGTTTTTT CASSLRGGQGLNTGELFF
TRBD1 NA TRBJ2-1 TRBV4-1 TGCGCCAGCAGCCAATCCGGGACAGGGGGAAGCAATGAGCAGTTCTTC CASSQSGTGGSNEQFF
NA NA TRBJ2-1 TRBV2 TGTGCCAGCAGAATTATGTCCTTTAGCGAAAAGCAGTTCTTC CASRIMSFSEKQFF
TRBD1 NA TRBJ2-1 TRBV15 TGTGCCACCAGCAGAGATGGACAGGTTCTCGATGAGCAGTTCTTC CATSRDGQVLDEQFF
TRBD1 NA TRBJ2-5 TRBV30 TGTGCCTGGACTTGGACAGGGTCGGGGGTGGAGACCCAGTACTTC CAWTWTGSGVETQYF
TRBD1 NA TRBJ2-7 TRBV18 TGTGCCAGCTCACCCGGGACAGGTGACTACGAGCAGTACTTC CASSPGTGDYEQYF
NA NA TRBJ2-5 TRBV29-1 TGCAGCGTGGAGATTTCGGGGGAGGAGACCCAGTACTTC CSVEISGEETQYF
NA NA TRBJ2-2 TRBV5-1 TGCGCCAGCAGCCGGGATACCACGAACACCGGGGAGCTGTTTTTT CASSRDTTNTGELFF
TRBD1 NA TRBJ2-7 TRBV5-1 TGCGCCAGCAGCTTGGCAGGGACAGGGATCTACGAGCAGTACTTC CASSLAGTGIYEQYF
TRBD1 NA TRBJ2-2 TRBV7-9 TGTGCCAGCAGCAGCGGGACAGGGACCCTCAACACCGGGGAGCTGTTTTTT CASSSGTGTLNTGELFF
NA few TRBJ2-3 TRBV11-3 TGTGCCAGCAGCTCAGGAATCACAGATACGCAGTATTTT CASSSGITDTQYF
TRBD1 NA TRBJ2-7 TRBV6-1 TGTGCCAGCAGTAGATCCCGGGACAGCTCCTACGAGCAGTACTTC CASSRSRDSSYEQYF
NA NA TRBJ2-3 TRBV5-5 TGTGCCAGCAGCTTGGGGCCCAGGGATACGCAGTATTTT CASSLGPRDTQYF
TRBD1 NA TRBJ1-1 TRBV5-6 TGTGCCAGCAGCTTGGGACAGGGTTTGACTGAAGCTTTCTTT CASSLGQGLTEAFF
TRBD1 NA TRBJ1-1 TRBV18 TGTGCCAGCTCACCACCGGACAGGGGCCTCCTAAACACTGAAGCTTTCTTT CASSPPDRGLLNTEAFF
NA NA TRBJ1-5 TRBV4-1 TGCGCCAGCAGCAAAGGGGTGGGCAGGGTCGTTCAGCCCCAGCATTTT CASSKGVGRVVQPQHF
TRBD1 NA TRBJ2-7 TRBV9 TGTGCCAGCAGCGTAGCCGGGACAGGGGAATACGAGCAGTACTTC CASSVAGTGEYEQYF
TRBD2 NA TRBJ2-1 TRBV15 TGTGCCACCAGCAGTCTAGCGGAATACAATGAGCAGTTCTTC CATSSLAEYNEQFF
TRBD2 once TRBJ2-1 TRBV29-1 TGCAGTGGTCAGACTAGCGGGAGGAATGAGCAGTTCTTC CSGQTSGRNEQFF
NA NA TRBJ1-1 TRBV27 TGTGCCAGCAGTTTATTGAGGGAAGGGGGTGAAGCTTTCTTT CASSLLREGGEAFF